The clone carrying this TCR beta chain was seen many times. Time point: before trial treatment. All eligible patients presented with advanced solid tumors that contained no tumor-infiltrating lymphocytes. The sample is drawn from a study of low-dose radiotherapy and immunotherapy resistance in tumors. At the level of the study: Per fraction, Cohort 1 was given 0.5 Gy every 2 weeks, for a total of 6.5 Gy.

Gene-specific TRAV and TRBV primers were used for first-strand cDNA, covering alpha and beta chains. A constant-region primer paired with the V-primer adapter amplified TCRs over roughly 18 PCR cycles. Isolated mRNA was amplified by in vitro transcription. Via MiXCR, TCRdb re-called the reads, giving one row per CDR3 protein. The sample contains over 70,000 distinct CDR3 sequences, approximately 31% of which appear only once. CDR3 length: 12 residues. The V end lost 4 bases, the J end lost 7 bases, and 10 bases lay between the germline ends. CDR1 and CDR2 (germline): SGHTA, FQGNSA. The source is a female donor with ovarian cancer. The chain has TRBV7-2 and TRBJ1-1; D gene ambiguous. The sequenced sample was PBMCs, obtained before treatment. CDR3 DNA sequence: TGTGCCAGCAGCTACGACGGGGTTGAAGCTTTCTTT. This codes for CASSYDGVEAFF.